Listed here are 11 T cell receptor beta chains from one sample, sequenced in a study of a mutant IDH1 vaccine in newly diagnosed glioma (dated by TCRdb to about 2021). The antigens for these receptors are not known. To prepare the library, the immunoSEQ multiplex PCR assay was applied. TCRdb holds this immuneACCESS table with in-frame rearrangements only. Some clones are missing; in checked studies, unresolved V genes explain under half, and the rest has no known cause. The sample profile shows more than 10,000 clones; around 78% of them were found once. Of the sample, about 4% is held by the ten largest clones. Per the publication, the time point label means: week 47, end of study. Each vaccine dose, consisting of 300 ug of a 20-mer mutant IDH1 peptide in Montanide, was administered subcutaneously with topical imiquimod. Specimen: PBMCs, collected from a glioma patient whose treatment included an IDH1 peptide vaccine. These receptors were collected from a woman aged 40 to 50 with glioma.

CDR3 DNA: TGTGCCAGCAGTTACTCGGGACAGGGAAGAACCGACACTGAAGCTTTCTTT. It yields the protein CASSYSGQGRTDTEAFF. The genes are TRBV6-7 and TRBJ1-1; 9 bases line up with TRBD1. TRBV6-7 qualifies as an ORF whose function is uncertain. V lost 0 bases and J lost 3; bases outside the gene matches: 8. The CDR3 totals 17 residues.

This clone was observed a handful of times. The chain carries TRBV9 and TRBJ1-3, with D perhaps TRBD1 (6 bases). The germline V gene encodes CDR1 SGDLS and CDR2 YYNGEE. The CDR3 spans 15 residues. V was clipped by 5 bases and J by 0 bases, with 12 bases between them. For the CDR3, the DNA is TGTGCCAGCAGTGGGGGCGGACTCTCTGGAAACACCATATATTTT. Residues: CASSGGGLSGNTIYF.

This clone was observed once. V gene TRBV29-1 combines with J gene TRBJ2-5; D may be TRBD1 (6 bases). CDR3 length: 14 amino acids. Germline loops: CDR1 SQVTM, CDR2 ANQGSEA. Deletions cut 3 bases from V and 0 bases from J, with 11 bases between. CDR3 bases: TGCAGCGTTGAGGACAGAGCGTACCAAGAGACCCAGTACTTC. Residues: CSVEDRAYQETQYF.

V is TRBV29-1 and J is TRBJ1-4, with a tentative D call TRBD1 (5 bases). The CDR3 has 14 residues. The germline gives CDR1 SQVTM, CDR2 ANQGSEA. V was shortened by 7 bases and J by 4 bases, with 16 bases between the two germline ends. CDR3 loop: CSATGGSGNEKLFF. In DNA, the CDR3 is TGCAGCGCTACAGGTGGTTCTGGTAATGAAAAACTGTTTTTT.

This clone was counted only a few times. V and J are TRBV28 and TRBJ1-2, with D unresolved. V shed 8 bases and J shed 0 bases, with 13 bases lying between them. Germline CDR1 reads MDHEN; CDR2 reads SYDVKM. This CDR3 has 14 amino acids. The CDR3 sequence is CASAQGGTNYGYTF. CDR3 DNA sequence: TGTGCCAGCGCACAAGGCGGTACTAACTATGGCTACACCTTC.

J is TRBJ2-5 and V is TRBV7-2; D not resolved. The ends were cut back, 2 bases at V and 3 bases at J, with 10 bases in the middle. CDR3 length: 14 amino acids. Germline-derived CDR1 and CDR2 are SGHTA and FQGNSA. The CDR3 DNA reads TGTGCCAGCAGCTTATGGCCACGGGAAGAGACCCAGTACTTC. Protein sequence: CASSLWPREETQYF.

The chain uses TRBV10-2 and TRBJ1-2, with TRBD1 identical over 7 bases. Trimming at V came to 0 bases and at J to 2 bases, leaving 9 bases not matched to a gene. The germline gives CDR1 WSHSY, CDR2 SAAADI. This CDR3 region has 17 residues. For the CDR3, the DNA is TGCGCCAGCAGTGAGTCAAAGACAGGGCGTTTAAACTATGGCTACACCTTC. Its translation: CASSESKTGRLNYGYTF.

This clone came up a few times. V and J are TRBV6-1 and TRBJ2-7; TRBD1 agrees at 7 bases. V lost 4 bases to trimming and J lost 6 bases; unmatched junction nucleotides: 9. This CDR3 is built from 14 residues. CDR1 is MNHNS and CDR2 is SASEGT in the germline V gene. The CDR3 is CASSARDRIREQYF. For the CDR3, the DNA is TGTGCCAGCAGTGCCAGGGACAGAATCCGCGAGCAGTACTTC.

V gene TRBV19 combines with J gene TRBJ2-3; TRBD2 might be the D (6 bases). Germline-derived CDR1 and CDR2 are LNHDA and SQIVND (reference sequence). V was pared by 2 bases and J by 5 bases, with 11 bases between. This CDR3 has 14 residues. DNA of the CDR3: TGTGCCAGTAGTATATGGCGGGGTGGAGATACGCAGTATTTT. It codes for CASSIWRGGDTQYF.

The CDR3 region is CASSLDGGSQETQYF. The CDR3 DNA is TGTGCCAGCAGCTTAGATGGGGGGTCCCAAGAGACCCAGTACTTC. The chain combines TRBV11-3 with TRBJ2-5; a possible D gene is TRBD2 (6 bases). The germline CDR1 and CDR2 sequences are SGHNT and YENEEA. V was trimmed by 0 bases and J by 1 base, leaving 9 bases between them. The CDR3 runs 15 residues.

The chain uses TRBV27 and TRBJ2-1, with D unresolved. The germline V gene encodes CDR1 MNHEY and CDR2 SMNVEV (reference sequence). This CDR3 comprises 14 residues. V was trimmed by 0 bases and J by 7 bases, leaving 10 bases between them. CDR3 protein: CASSLSLRGNEQFF. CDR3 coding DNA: TGTGCCAGCAGTTTATCGCTTCGAGGAAATGAGCAGTTCTTC.